These 3 T cell receptor beta chains share one sample of origin, sequenced in a study of T cells in Graves' hyperthyroidism and ophthalmopathy. Amplification targeted TCR beta CDR3 regions from RNA transcripts. The HTBI primer set was used in a first-round RT-PCR of the TCR CDR3. TCRdb called the multiplex PCR reads again in MiXCR, with one record for every CDR3 protein. The sample lists hundreds of thousands of distinct CDR3 sequences; 15% to 20% were seen once. The sample taken for sequencing was blood. The receptors originated from a woman under 30 with Graves' hyperthyroidism.

Notes on this clonotype: Since a much larger clone is just one base distant, this may be a read error. The chain joins TRBV4-1 to TRBJ1-2; D perhaps matches TRBD1 (6 bases). Germline-derived CDR1 and CDR2 are MGHRA and YSYEKL. The CDR3 spans 14 residues. Here the CDR3 DNA reads TGCGCCAGCAGACGCCTGGGACAAGGAGTCCCCTACAGCTTC. Protein: CASRRLGQGVPYSF.

In this sample, this clonotype turned up many times. CDR3 DNA sequence: TGTGCCAGCGGTGGTCAGCCCCAGCATTTT. It yields the protein CASGGQPQHF. This chain uses TRBV28 with TRBJ1-5; D not resolved. Trimming removed 8 bases from V and 6 bases from J, with 5 bases in between. The CDR3 totals 10 residues. Germline CDR1 reads MDHEN; CDR2 reads SYDVKM.

The chain recombines TRBV6-1 with TRBJ2-7, with 7 bases identical to TRBD1. The CDR3 extends over 14 amino acids. The junction had 5 bases not matched to a gene; V was cut back by 6 bases and J by 0 bases. The V gene's germline CDR1 is MNHNS and CDR2 SASEGT. The CDR3 sequence: CASRTGQTSYEQYF. CDR3 sequence (DNA): TGTGCCAGCAGGACGGGACAGACCTCCTACGAGCAGTACTTC.